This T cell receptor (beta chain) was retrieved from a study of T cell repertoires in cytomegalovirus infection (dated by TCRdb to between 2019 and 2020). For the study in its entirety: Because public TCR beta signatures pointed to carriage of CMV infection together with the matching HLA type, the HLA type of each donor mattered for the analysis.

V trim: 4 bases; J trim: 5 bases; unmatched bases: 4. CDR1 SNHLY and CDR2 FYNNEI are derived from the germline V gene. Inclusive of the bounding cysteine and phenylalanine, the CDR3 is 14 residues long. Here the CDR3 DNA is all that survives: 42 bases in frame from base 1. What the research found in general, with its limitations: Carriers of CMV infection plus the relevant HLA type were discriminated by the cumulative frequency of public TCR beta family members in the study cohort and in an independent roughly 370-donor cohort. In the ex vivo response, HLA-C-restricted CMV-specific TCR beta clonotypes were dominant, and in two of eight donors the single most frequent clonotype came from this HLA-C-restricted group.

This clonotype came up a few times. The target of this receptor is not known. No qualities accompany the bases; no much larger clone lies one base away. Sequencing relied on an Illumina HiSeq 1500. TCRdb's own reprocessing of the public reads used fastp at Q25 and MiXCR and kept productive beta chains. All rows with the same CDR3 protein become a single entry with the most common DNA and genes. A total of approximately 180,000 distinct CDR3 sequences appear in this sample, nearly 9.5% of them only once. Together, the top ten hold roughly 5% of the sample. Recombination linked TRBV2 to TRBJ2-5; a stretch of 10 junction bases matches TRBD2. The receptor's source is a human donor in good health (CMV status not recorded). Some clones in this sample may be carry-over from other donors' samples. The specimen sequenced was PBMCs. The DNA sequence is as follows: TGTGCCAGCAGTGGCCTAGCGGGGGTCGAGACCCAGTACTTC. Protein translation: CASSGLAGVETQYF.